Listed here are 8 T cell receptor beta chains from one sample, sequenced in a study of T cell changes during pregnancy in multiple sclerosis. Libraries were prepared by immunoSEQ multiplex PCR; TCRdb keeps only in-frame clonotypes and omits some of them. In the table there are tens of thousands of clones, around 95% of which are singletons. The input for sequencing was peripheral blood, taken in the second trimester of pregnancy. Source of these receptors: a female donor in good health, enrolled as a control in a pregnancy study.

CDR3 sequence: CASSKTSSYNEQFF. The CDR3 nucleotides read TGTGCCAGCAGCAAGACTAGCTCCTACAATGAGCAGTTCTTC. The gene calls are TRBV7-9 and TRBJ2-1, with D perhaps matching TRBD2 (6 bases). This CDR3 region has 14 residues. V was pared by 5 bases and J by 0 bases, with 8 bases between. Germline V gene lookup returns CDR1 SEHNR and CDR2 FQNEAQ (reference sequence).

The rearrangement joins TRBV25-1 to TRBJ2-2; D is perhaps TRBD2 (5 bases). The germline gives CDR1 MGHDK, CDR2 SYGVNS. V was clipped by 8 bases and J by 7 bases, with 17 bases between them. The CDR3 has 14 amino acids. CDR3 bases: TGTGCCAGCGGATCGTACAGAGGGAGCGGGGAGCTGTTTTTT. Translating it yields CASGSYRGSGELFF.

V is TRBV7-2 and J is TRBJ2-1; TRBD2 aligns across 9 bases. J lost 5 bases, V lost 2 bases, and 4 bases had no gene match. Germline CDR1 is SGHTA and CDR2 is FQGNSA. The CDR3 contains 15 residues. The CDR3 region has the DNA TGTGCCAGCAGCTTAAACGGCGGGGGGGACAATGAGCAGTTCTTC. Translating gives CASSLNGGGDNEQFF.

CDR3 region: CASSLAGTSKTQYF. The CDR3 DNA reads as TGTGCCAGCAGCTTAGCCGGGACTAGCAAGACCCAGTACTTC. The chain employs TRBV7-2 and TRBJ2-5, with 9 bases aligning to TRBD2. Trimming took 0 bases from V and 6 from J; bases not matched to a gene: 2. The CDR3 loop spans 14 amino acids. Germline V gene data show CDR1 as SGHTA and CDR2 as FQGNSA.

The V gene is TRBV27, the J gene TRBJ2-3; the match to TRBD2 covers 7 bases. V lost 1 base to trimming and J lost 6 bases; unmatched junction nucleotides: 10. From germline, CDR1 is MNHEY and CDR2 SMNVEV (reference sequence). The CDR3 is 16 residues long. CDR3 nucleotides: TGTGCCAGCAGTTTATTCTCGAATGTGGGGGGGGATACGCAGTATTTT. Protein product: CASSLFSNVGGDTQYF.

CDR3 DNA: TGTGCCAGCAGCTTATCGACAGGGGCCGGGGAGCTGTTTTTT. Translation gives CASSLSTGAGELFF. The V call is TRBV7-2, the J call TRBJ2-2, with 8 nucleotides matching TRBD1. The germline V gene has CDR1 SGHTA and CDR2 FQGNSA. V lost 2 bases, J lost 6 bases, and 2 bases stayed unmatched. The CDR3 contains 14 residues.

This chain connects TRBV27 to TRBJ1-1; D gene unclear. V lost 0 bases, J lost 0 bases, and 11 bases lay in between. The CDR3 is 16 amino acids. Germline V gene data show CDR1 as MNHEY and CDR2 as SMNVEV (reference sequence). CDR3 in amino acids: CASSLSWEIMNTEAFF. The CDR3 DNA follows: TGTGCCAGCAGTTTATCCTGGGAGATCATGAACACTGAAGCTTTCTTT.

The chain employs TRBV9 and TRBJ2-1, with D maybe TRBD1 (5 bases). CDR3 length: 14 residues. Germline V gene data show CDR1 as SGDLS and CDR2 as YYNGEE. Trimming took off 0 bases at V and 9 bases at J, with 13 bases between the two ends. CDR3 protein: CASSVGDSTPEQFF. The CDR3 region has the DNA TGTGCCAGCAGCGTAGGAGACAGTACCCCTGAGCAGTTCTTC.